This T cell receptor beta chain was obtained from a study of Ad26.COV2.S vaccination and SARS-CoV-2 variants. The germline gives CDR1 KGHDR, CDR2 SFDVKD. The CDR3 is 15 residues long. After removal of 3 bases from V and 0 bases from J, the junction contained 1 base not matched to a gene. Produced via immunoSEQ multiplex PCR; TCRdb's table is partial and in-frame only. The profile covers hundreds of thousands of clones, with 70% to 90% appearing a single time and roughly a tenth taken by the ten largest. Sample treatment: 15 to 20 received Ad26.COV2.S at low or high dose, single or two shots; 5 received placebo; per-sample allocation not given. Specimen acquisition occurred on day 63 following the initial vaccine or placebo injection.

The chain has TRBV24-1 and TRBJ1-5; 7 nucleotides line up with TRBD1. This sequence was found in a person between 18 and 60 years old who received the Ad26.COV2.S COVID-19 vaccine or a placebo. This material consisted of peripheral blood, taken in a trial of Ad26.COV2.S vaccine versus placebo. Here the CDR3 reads CATSDRQGSNQPQHF. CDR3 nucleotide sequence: TGTGCCACCAGTGATAGACAGGGTAGCAATCAGCCCCAGCATTTT.